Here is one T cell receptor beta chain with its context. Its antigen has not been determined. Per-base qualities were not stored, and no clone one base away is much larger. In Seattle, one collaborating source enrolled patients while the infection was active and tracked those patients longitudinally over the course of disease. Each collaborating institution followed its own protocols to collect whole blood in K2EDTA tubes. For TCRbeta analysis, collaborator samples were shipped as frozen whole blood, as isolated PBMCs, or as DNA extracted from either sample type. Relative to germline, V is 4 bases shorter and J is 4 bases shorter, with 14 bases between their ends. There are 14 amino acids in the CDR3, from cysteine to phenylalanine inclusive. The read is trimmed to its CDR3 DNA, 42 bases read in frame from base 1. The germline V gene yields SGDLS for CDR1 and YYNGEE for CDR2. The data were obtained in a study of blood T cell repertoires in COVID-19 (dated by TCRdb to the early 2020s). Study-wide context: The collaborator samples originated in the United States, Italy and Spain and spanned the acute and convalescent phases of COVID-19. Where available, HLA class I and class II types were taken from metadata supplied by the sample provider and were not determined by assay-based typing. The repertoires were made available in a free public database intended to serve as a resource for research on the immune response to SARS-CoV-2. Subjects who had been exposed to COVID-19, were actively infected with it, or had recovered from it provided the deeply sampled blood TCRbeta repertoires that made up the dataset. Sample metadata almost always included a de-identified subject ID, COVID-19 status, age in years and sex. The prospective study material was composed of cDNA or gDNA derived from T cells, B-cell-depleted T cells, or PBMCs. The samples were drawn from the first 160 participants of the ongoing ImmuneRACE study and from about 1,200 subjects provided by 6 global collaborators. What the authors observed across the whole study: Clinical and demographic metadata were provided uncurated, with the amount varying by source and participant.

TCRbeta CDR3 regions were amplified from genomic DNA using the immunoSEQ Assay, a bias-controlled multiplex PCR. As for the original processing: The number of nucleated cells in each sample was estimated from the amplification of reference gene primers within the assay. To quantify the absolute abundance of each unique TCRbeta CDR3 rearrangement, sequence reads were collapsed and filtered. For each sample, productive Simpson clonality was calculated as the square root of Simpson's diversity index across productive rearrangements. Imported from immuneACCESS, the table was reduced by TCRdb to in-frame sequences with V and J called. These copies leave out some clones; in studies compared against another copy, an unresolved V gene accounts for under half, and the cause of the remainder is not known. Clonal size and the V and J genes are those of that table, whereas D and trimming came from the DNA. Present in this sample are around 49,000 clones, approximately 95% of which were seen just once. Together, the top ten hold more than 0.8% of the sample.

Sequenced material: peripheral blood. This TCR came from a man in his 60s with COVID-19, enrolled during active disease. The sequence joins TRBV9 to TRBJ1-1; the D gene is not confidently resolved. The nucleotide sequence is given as TGTGCCAGCAGCTATATCGGAAGAGGCACTGAAGCTTTCTTT. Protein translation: CASSYIGRGTEAFF.